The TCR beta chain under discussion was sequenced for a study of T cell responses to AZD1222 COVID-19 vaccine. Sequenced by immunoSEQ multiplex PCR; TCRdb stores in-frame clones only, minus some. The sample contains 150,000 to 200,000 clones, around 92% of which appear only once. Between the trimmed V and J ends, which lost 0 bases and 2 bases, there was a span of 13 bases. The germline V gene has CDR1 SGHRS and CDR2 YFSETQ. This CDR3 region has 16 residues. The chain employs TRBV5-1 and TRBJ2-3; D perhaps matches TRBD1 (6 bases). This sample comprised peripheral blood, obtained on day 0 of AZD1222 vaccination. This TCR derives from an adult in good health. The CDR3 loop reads CASSLGGQGNTDTQYF. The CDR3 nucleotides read TGCGCCAGCAGCTTGGGGGGACAAGGGAACACAGATACGCAGTATTTT.